This TCR beta chain was sequenced for a study of cytomegalovirus exposure and HLA in healthy donors. Study-level results: A later analysis reportedly found that, within productive TCRs, an Asian-associated ancestry cluster had fewer N-insertions than the mean observed across the approximately 670 donors. A list of 164 TCR beta chains associated with cytomegalovirus was given. The study carried out a later analysis of TCR beta sequences. It associated 15,000 to 20,000 of them with specific HLA alleles at a false discovery rate of 0.05.

The PCR employed 60 Vbeta primers together with 13 Jbeta primers. Data came from immunoSEQ multiplex PCR; TCRdb stores just in-frame clones and leaves some out. The sample includes under 130,000 clones, 75% to 85% of them seen just once. Germline V gene lookup returns CDR1 MNHEY and CDR2 SVGAGI. The V and J ends lost 0 bases and 2 bases respectively, with 11 bases between them. The CDR3 has 15 amino acids. On this clone itself: What it recognizes is unknown.

V and J are TRBV6-5 and TRBJ2-7, with D perhaps matching TRBD2 (5 bases). Sequencing used PBMCs. The receptor was derived from a woman in her late teens or twenties in good health and CMV-seropositive. CDR3 sequence: CASSYSLWGAYEQYF. The DNA for the CDR3 is TGTGCCAGCAGTTACTCTCTGTGGGGAGCCTACGAGCAGTACTTC.